These 19 T cell receptor beta chains were all obtained from the same sample, sequenced in a study of post-analysis software for immune sequencing data. No antigen has been assigned to these receptors. Findings of the study overall: Compared with controls, patients had more of about 5 TRBV segments, including TRBV5-6, TRBV5-1 and TRBV20-1.

Included in the TCR beta cDNA libraries were unique molecular identifiers. From the PCR reads, TCRdb called clonotypes with MiXCR, one entry per CDR3 protein. The table shows about 460,000 distinct CDR3 sequences, with around 40% occurring only once. Sequencing was performed on blood. Every receptor here comes from a girl aged 10 to 17 with multiple sclerosis.

This clonotype turned up a few times. The junction departs from the called germline gene at one end, perhaps through a read error. The chain has TRBV6-5 and TRBJ1-2, with D possibly matching TRBD1 (6 bases). Per the germline V gene, CDR1 is MNHEY and CDR2 is SVGAGI. The CDR3 loop spans 13 amino acids. CDR3 sequence (DNA): TGTGCCAGCAGCCCGGAGGGGGGGTATGACTACACCTTC. It encodes CASSPEGGYDYTF.

The V call is TRBV21-1, the J call TRBJ1-2; TRBD1, as called in the table, went unchecked against the DNA. TRBV21-1 corresponds to a pseudogene. The CDR3 is 16 residues long. CDR3 sequence: CASSLLPGTGGCGYTF. CDR3 DNA sequence: TGTGCCAGCAGCCTCCTTCCCGGGACAGGGGGATGCGGCTACACCTTC.

The chain employs TRBV9 and TRBJ2-3; 7 nucleotides line up with TRBD1. Trimming took 0 bases from V and 3 from J; bases not matched to a gene: 4. Per germline, CDR1 SGDLS and CDR2 YYNGEE. This CDR3 is built from 15 residues. CDR3 DNA: TGTGCCAGCAGCGTAGAGGGCAGGGGGACAGATACGCAGTATTTT. Its protein product is CASSVEGRGTDTQYF.

The genes are TRBV4-3 and TRBJ2-4; D possibly corresponds to TRBD2 (6 bases). This CDR3 spans 17 amino acids. The V and J ends lost 0 bases and 13 bases respectively, with 25 bases between them. The germline V gene encodes CDR1 LGHNA and CDR2 YSLEER. DNA for the CDR3: TGCGCCAGCAGCCAAGACGTAGACTCTACCGGCGGGGAAGAGCAGTACTTC. Translated, it gives CASSQDVDSTGGEEQYF.

J is TRBJ2-1 and V is TRBV5-1; maybe TRBD2 (5 bases). V lost 1 base and J lost 1, with 9 bases in between. Germline CDR1 SGHRS, CDR2 YFSETQ. The CDR3 covers 15 residues. This CDR3 is CASSLSLASYNEQFF. CDR3 nucleotides: TGCGCCAGCAGCTTGTCCCTAGCTTCCTACAATGAGCAGTTCTTC. Supplemented by reference TRBV5-1 and TRBJ2-1, the full variable domain reads KAGVTQTPRYLIKTRGQQVTLSCSPISGHRSVSWYQQTPGQGLQFLFEYFSETQRNKGNFPGRFSGRQFSNSRSEMNVSTLELGDSALYLCASSLSLASYNEQFFGPGTRLTVL.

This clonotype came up a few times. The chain is built from TRBV20-1 and TRBJ2-7; D is uncertain. The germline CDR1 and CDR2 sequences are DFQATT and SNEGSKA (reference sequence). V dropped 1 base and J dropped 0 bases, with 7 bases sitting between them. The CDR3 is made up of 13 amino acids. CDR3: CSARGHRSYEQYF. CDR3 in DNA: TGCAGTGCTAGAGGACACCGCTCCTACGAGCAGTACTTC.

The chain employs TRBV7-9 and TRBJ2-1, with D perhaps matching TRBD2 (5 bases). CDR3 size: 16 residues. Germline V gene sequence: CDR1 SEHNR, CDR2 FQNEAQ (reference sequence). V was trimmed by 4 bases and J by 0 bases, leaving 13 bases between them. CDR3 DNA: TGTGCCAGCAGCTCCGTTAGCGTGAGCTCCTACAATGAGCAGTTCTTC. Translation: CASSSVSVSSYNEQFF.

This chain uses TRBV15 with TRBJ2-3, with 7 bases matching TRBD2. The CDR3 totals 12 residues. CDR1 is LNHNV and CDR2 is YYDKDF in the germline V gene (reference sequence). After removal of 5 bases from V and 7 bases from J, the junction contained 3 bases not matched to a gene. The CDR3 region has the DNA TGTGCCACCAGCGCGGGGGTGAATACGCAGTATTTT. Protein sequence: CATSAGVNTQYF.

The rearrangement joins TRBV6-5 to TRBJ1-1; D remains unclear. From germline, CDR1 is MNHEY and CDR2 SVGAGI. V gave up 7 bases and J gave up 6 bases, with 9 bases separating them. This CDR3 is 11 amino acids long. The CDR3 DNA follows: TGTGCCAGCACGGGTCACGCTGAAGCTTTCTTT. Residues: CASTGHAEAFF.

CDR3 loop: CSAFSGSKGEQYF. The CDR3 DNA sequence: TGCAGTGCCTTTAGCGGGAGCAAGGGCGAGCAGTACTTC. The chain has TRBV20-1 and TRBJ2-7, with 9 bases fitting TRBD2. CDR1 and CDR2 (germline): DFQATT, SNEGSKA (reference sequence). This CDR3 region has 13 residues. Trimming at V came to 6 bases and at J to 6 bases, leaving 9 bases not matched to a gene.

The chain has TRBV7-9 and TRBJ2-1; D might be TRBD1 or TRBD2, each matching 5 bases. V lost 1 base, J lost 4 bases, and 14 bases lay in between. This CDR3 spans 16 amino acids. CDR1 and CDR2 from the germline V gene are SEHNR and FQNEAQ (reference sequence). CDR3 protein: CASSLGGYEGYNEQFF. The CDR3 nucleotides are TGTGCCAGCAGCTTAGGGGGTTACGAGGGGTACAATGAGCAGTTCTTC.

The rearrangement uses TRBV20-1 and TRBJ2-5, with TRBD1 as a possible D gene (6 bases). CDR3 size: 13 residues. CDR1 is DFQATT and CDR2 is SNEGSKA in the germline V gene (reference sequence). The V end lost 2 bases, the J end lost 2 bases, and 9 bases lay between the germline ends. CDR3 in amino acids: CSARRTAQETQYF. CDR3 nucleotides: TGCAGTGCTAGACGGACAGCGCAAGAGACCCAGTACTTC.

This clonotype turned up a few times. V gene TRBV6-1 combines with J gene TRBJ2-1; 10 positions match TRBD2. This CDR3 region has 17 residues. V lost 6 bases to trimming and J lost 6 bases; unmatched junction nucleotides: 14. The germline CDR1 and CDR2 sequences are MNHNS and SASEGT. CDR3 nucleotides: TGTGCCAGCAGCCCGAGGAGCGGGAGGGCCGTATCCAATGAGCAGTTCTTC. Translating it yields CASSPRSGRAVSNEQFF.

A few counts support this clonotype. The CDR3, as DNA: TGTGCCAGCAGCTTCTCCGGGCCCGGGGTGACCCAGTACTTC. Its protein is CASSFSGPGVTQYF. The chain recombines TRBV7-2 with TRBJ2-5, with D possibly being TRBD2 (5 bases). V was cut by 3 bases and J by 7 bases, with 15 bases left in between. Germline CDR1 and CDR2: SGHTA and FQGNSA. This CDR3 contains 14 residues. The full variable domain, rest sourced from reference TRBV7-2 and TRBJ2-5, is GAGVSQSPSNKVTEKGKDVELRCDPISGHTALYWYRQSLGQGLEFLIYFQGNSAPDKSGLPSDRFSAERTGGSVSTLTIQRTQQEDSAVYLCASSFSGPGVTQYFGPGTRLLVL.

The chain employs TRBV5-1 and TRBJ2-3, with D possibly being TRBD1 (5 bases). The CDR3 is made up of 16 amino acids. The V and J ends lost 0 bases and 2 bases respectively, with 13 bases between them. Germline V CDR1 and CDR2: SGHRS, YFSETQ. CDR3: CASSLDITGPTDTQYF. DNA of the CDR3: TGCGCCAGCAGCTTGGATATCACAGGACCCACAGATACGCAGTATTTT.

Details on this clonotype: A junction end diverges from the germline sequence, so it may reflect a read error. J is TRBJ2-3 and V is TRBV7-9; maybe TRBD1 (6 bases). This CDR3 spans 15 amino acids. The germline V gene has CDR1 SEHNR and CDR2 FQNEAQ (reference sequence). The CDR3: CASSLRTESTDTQYF. The CDR3 DNA reads as TGCGCCAGCAGCCTGAGGACAGAAAGCACAGATACGCAGTATTTT.

The table lists this clonotype with a count of one. The genes are TRBV7-8 and TRBJ2-5; 7 nucleotides match TRBD2. The CDR3 consists of 15 residues. J was trimmed by 3 bases and V by 1 base; bases with no gene match: 5. Germline V gene lookup returns CDR1 SGHVS and CDR2 FQNEAQ. DNA of the CDR3: TGTGCCAGCAGCTTAGATCCCCTAGCGGAAGAGACCCAGTACTTC. It is translated as CASSLDPLAEETQYF.

The V call is TRBV20-1, the J call TRBJ2-3; D perhaps matches TRBD2 (5 bases). The CDR3 contains 15 residues. Trimming took 0 bases from V and 2 from J, leaving 12 bases between them. The germline CDR1 and CDR2 sequences are DFQATT and SNEGSKA (reference sequence). CDR3 sequence (DNA): TGCAGTGCTAGAGATCTGGGGAGTATCACAGATACGCAGTATTTT. This gives the protein CSARDLGSITDTQYF.

This clonotype was picked up a small number of times. The V gene is TRBV29-1, the J gene TRBJ2-5; 11 positions match TRBD2. Germline CDR1 and CDR2: SQVTM and ANQGSEA. The CDR3 runs 14 residues. V lost 8 bases to trimming and J lost 3 bases; unmatched junction nucleotides: 8. The CDR3 coding sequence is TGCAGCAACTCACGACTAGCGGGAAAAGAGACCCAGTACTTC. It is translated as CSNSRLAGKETQYF.